The next 11 T cell receptor beta chains were all read from a single sample in a study of cytomegalovirus exposure and HLA in healthy donors (dated by TCRdb to the late 2010s). The library came from the immunoSEQ multiplex PCR assay. This immuneACCESS table, as held by TCRdb, lists in-frame sequences with V and J called but not all clones. Of the missing ones, under half trace to an unresolved V gene in checked studies; the others have no known cause. Across this sample there are roughly 300,000 clones, with about 85% seen only once. The ten largest clones add up to 1.2% of the sample. The sample consisted of PBMCs. These receptors were obtained from a woman younger than 45 in good health and CMV-seropositive.

This chain connects TRBV11-3 to TRBJ2-3; 12 bases agree with TRBD2. Germline loops: CDR1 SGHNT, CDR2 YENEEA. The CDR3 is 16 amino acids. The ends lost 5 bases at V and 4 bases at J; junction bases unmatched: 7. The CDR3 region is CASSAGTSGLPDTQYF. DNA of the CDR3: TGTGCCAGCAGCGCCGGGACTAGCGGGTTGCCAGATACGCAGTATTTT.

CDR3 in DNA: TGTGCCACCAGCATCTACGGGAAAGAGACCCAGTACTTC. Residues: CATSIYGKETQYF. This chain connects TRBV15 to TRBJ2-5; D possibly corresponds to TRBD2 (5 bases). Trimming cost V 4 bases and J 3 bases, with 9 bases left between them. In germline, CDR1 is LNHNV, CDR2 YYDKDF (reference sequence). CDR3 length: 13 residues.

The V call is TRBV19, the J call TRBJ1-2; D ambiguous. Trimming took off 4 bases at V and 0 bases at J, with 12 bases between the two ends. From germline, CDR1 is LNHDA and CDR2 SQIVND (reference sequence). This CDR3 has 15 residues. CDR3 sequence: CASSTKTGTNYGYTF. Here the CDR3 DNA reads TGTGCCAGTAGTACGAAGACGGGTACTAACTATGGCTACACCTTC.

The chain couples TRBV28 to TRBJ2-7; D may match TRBD1 or TRBD2 (5 bases each). The CDR3 sequence is 14 residues long. Germline values: CDR1 MDHEN, CDR2 SYDVKM. The V end was cut by 5 bases, the J end by 3 bases, with 14 bases between. The CDR3 sequence is CASSPPGRGYEQYF. CDR3 sequence (DNA): TGTGCCAGCAGTCCCCCGGGAAGGGGCTACGAGCAGTACTTC.

This chain links TRBV2 with TRBJ2-3; TRBD1 aligns across 7 bases. This CDR3 has 13 residues. With 8 bases clipped from V and 4 bases from J, the junction kept 6 bases outside the gene matches. CDR1 is SNHLY and CDR2 is FYNNEI in the germline V gene. The CDR3 reads CASLDRAADTQYF. The CDR3 DNA reads TGTGCCAGCCTTGACAGGGCCGCAGATACGCAGTATTTT.

V and J are TRBV7-8 and TRBJ1-5; a possible D gene is TRBD1 (6 bases). The CDR3 contains 14 residues. Germline V gene lookup returns CDR1 SGHVS and CDR2 FQNEAQ. Trimming stripped 5 bases from V and 3 bases from J, with 11 bases between. The CDR3: CASSHRDNNQPQHF. The CDR3 bases are TGTGCCAGCAGCCACAGGGATAACAATCAGCCCCAGCATTTT.

The J gene is TRBJ2-3, the V gene TRBV7-3, with unresolved D. Trimming took off 5 bases at V and 0 bases at J, with 6 bases between the two ends. Germline values: CDR1 SGHTA, CDR2 FQGTGA. CDR3 length: 13 residues. CDR3: CASSAHSTDTQYF. The DNA of the CDR3 is TGTGCCAGCAGCGCGCACAGCACAGATACGCAGTATTTT.

This clone was recorded a few times. This rearrangement joins TRBV15 to TRBJ1-2; D call uncertain. Deletions cut 1 base from V and 10 bases from J, with 7 bases between. This CDR3 has 11 residues. Looked up from germline, CDR1 is LNHNV and CDR2 is YYDKDF (reference sequence). CDR3 nucleotide sequence: TGTGCCACCAGCAGAGCCCTCGACTACACCTTC. It encodes CATSRALDYTF.

This clone was seen just once. V gene TRBV7-2 combines with J gene TRBJ1-1; 11 bases match TRBD1. Germline V gene lookup returns CDR1 SGHTA and CDR2 FQGNSA. V shed 5 bases and J 11 bases; nucleotides not matched to a gene: 10. The CDR3 is made up of 14 amino acids. CDR3 region: CASSIWTGGAWAFF. In DNA, the CDR3 is TGTGCCAGCAGCATCTGGACAGGGGGCGCATGGGCTTTCTTT.

This clone was observed a handful of times. The V and J genes are TRBV6-1 and TRBJ1-6; D unclear. CDR1 MNHNS and CDR2 SASEGT come from the germline V gene. The CDR3 has 15 residues. V shed 11 bases and J shed 6 bases, with 20 bases lying between them. CDR3 nucleotides: TGTGCCGGACCCAGCGCCTCGGGCGGTAATTCACCCCTCCACTTT. Encoded protein: CAGPSASGGNSPLHF.

The chain couples TRBV9 to TRBJ1-1; D is undetermined. Germline CDR1 is SGDLS and CDR2 is YYNGEE. V was cut by 4 bases and J by 5 bases, with 21 bases left in between. The CDR3 consists of 16 residues. The CDR3 here is CASSPQMNILGTEAFF. DNA of the CDR3: TGTGCCAGCAGCCCCCAGATGAACATTCTGGGGACTGAAGCTTTCTTT.